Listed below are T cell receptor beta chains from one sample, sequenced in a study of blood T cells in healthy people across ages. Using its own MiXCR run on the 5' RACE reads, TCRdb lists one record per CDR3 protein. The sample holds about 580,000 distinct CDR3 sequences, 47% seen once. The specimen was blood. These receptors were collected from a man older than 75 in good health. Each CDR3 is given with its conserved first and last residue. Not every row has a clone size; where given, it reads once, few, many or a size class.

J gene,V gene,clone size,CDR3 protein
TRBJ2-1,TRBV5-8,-,CASSLGGGQAYNEQFF
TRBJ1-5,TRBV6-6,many,CASSSQDPSNQPQHF
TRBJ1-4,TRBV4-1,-,CASSQEGQYNEKLFF
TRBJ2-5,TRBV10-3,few,CAIRGTADQETQYF
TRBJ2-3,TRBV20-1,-,CSARDVTGEPDTQYF
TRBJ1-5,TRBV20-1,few,CSASRQPNQPQHF
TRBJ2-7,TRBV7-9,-,CASSRNDEQYF
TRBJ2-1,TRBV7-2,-,CASRRGGAYNEQFF
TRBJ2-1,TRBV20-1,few,CSAPTSGSSNEQFF
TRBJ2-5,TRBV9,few,CASSPPLAGGLQETQYF
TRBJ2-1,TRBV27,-,CASTRTSGGRNEQFF
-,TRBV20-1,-,CSADDTHYEQYF
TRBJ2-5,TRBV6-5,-,CASSYTRVETQYF
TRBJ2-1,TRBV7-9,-,CASSLNGGSYNEQFF
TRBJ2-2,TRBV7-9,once,CASSLAPEDLGELFF
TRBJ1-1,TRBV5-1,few,CASSLGPVGGGTEAFF
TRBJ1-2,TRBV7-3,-,CASSFTPGSRYTF
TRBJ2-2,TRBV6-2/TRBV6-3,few,CASRLTGLSGELFF
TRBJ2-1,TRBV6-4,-,CASLIKQGCWEQFF
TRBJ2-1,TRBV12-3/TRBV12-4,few,CASRPTGDYNEQFF
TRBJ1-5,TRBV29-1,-,CSVGDTRNQPQHF
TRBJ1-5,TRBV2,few,CASSESNQPQHF
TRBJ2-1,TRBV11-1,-,CASSLQGGYNEQFF
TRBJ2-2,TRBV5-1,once,CASSPLVDTGELFF
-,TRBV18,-,CASSGGMSSYNEQYF
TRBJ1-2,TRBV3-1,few,CASSGTVEVSGYTF
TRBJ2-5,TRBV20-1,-,CSAVPDRNQETQYF
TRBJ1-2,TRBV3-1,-,CASSRSGQGDVGGYTF
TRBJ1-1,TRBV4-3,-,CASSQDGIRDRVGTEAFF
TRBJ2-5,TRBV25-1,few,CASSEYGQETQYF
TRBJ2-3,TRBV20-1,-,CSARELAVQYF
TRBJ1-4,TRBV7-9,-,CASAPGGRFNEKLFF
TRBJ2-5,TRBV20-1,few,CSAGLGTGKETQYF
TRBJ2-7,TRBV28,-,CASRDSVDWDEQYF
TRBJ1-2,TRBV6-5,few,CASRDPGTPNDTF
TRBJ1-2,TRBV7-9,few,CASSFRDNYGYTF
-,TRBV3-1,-,CASSQDLGGGSEQYF
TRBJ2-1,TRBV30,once,CAWAGLNEQFF
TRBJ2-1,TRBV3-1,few,CASSQNTPQSSYNEQFF
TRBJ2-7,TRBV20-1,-,CSGRGGYSYEQYF
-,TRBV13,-,CASSLVQNEQYF
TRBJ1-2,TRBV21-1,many,CASSKDGSLSLRYYGYTF
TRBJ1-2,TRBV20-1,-,CSASWRTVGGYTF
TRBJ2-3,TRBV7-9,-,CASSLASGGISTDTQYF
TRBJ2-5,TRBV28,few,CASNKLGGSSQETQYF
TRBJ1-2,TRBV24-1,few,CATSDPTVSSGYTF
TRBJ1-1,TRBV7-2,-,CASSPGVTNTEAFF
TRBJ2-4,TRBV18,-,CASSPPGGLGAKNIQYF
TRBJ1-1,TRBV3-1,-,CASSQVDGSTEAFF
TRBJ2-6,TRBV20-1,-,CSARAAGQGVAGANVLTF
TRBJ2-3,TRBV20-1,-,CSASSADTQYF
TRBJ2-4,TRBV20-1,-,CSAPNPASGDKNIQYF
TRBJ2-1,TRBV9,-,CASSPPTGISYNEQFF
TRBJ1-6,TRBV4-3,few,CASSHTGANSPLHF